Presented here are 17 T cell receptor beta chains from one specimen sequenced in a study of vaccination effects on CD4 cells after COVID-19. These receptors' antigens are unknown. Antigen-specific CD4+ T cells were expanded with viral peptide pools in the ViraFEST assay before sequencing. Investigators separated out CD4+ T cells once around 10 days of culture had passed. Each vaccine recipient was nucleocapsid antibody negative and had no prior SARS-CoV-2 infection. Only in-frame clones appear in the TCRdb table, and some are missing; sequencing was by immunoSEQ multiplex PCR. The table has about 48,000 clones, just under 80% seen once; the top ten hold around 5.5%. The sequencing used CD4+ T cells from PBMCs cultured with HCoV-OC43 spike peptides, collected before COVID-19 vaccination. Stated subset: HCoV-OC43 spike overlapping peptide pool stimulation. The origin of the receptors is a human donor who received a COVID-19 vaccine.

In this sample, this clone turned up once. Here the CDR3 reads CASSSGQGISNQPQHF. CDR3 nucleotides: TGTGCCAGCAGTTCTGGACAGGGGATAAGCAATCAGCCCCAGCATTTT. The V call is TRBV7-8, the J call TRBJ1-5; 9 bases are a match to TRBD1. The CDR3 runs 16 residues. CDR1 SGHVS and CDR2 FQNEAQ come from the germline V gene. The V and J ends lost 6 bases and 1 base, in that order; junction bases with no gene match: 7. Looking up the rest from reference TRBV7-8 and TRBJ1-5 gives the full variable domain: GAGVSQSPRYKVAKRGQDVALRCDPISGHVSLFWYQQALGQGPEFLTYFQNEAQLDKSGLPSDRFFAERPEGSVSTLKIQRTQQEDSAVYLCASSSGQGISNQPQHFGDGTRLSIL.

In this sample, this clone turned up a few times. The chain combines TRBV6-5 with TRBJ2-5; TRBD1 is a possible D gene (5 bases). Trimming removed 0 bases at V and 3 bases at J, with 8 bases between. Germline CDR1 and CDR2: MNHEY and SVGAGI. The length of the CDR3 is 14 residues. In DNA, the CDR3 is TGTGCCAGCAGTTACTCCGACAGAAAAGAGACCCAGTACTTC. The encoded protein is CASSYSDRKETQYF.

The chain is built from TRBV20-1 and TRBJ1-2; 7 nucleotides align to TRBD1. The CDR3 runs 13 residues. The V gene end was trimmed by 6 bases and the J gene end by 4 bases; junction bases not matched to a gene: 8. CDR1 DFQATT and CDR2 SNEGSKA come from the germline V gene (reference sequence). CDR3 amino acids: CSASTGASYGYTF. In DNA form, the CDR3 reads TGCAGTGCCAGTACAGGGGCCAGCTATGGCTACACCTTC.

This chain links TRBV15 with TRBJ2-3, with D maybe TRBD1 (5 bases). The CDR3 runs to 15 residues. Germline V lookup: CDR1 LNHNV, CDR2 YYDKDF (reference sequence). The V gene lost 0 bases and the J gene lost 4 bases, with 11 bases spanning the gap. The CDR3 bases are TGTGCCACCAGCAGAGACAGGGTTACTTCAGATACGCAGTATTTT. It specifies CATSRDRVTSDTQYF.

The V gene is TRBV5-1, the J gene TRBJ1-5; D may be TRBD1 (5 bases). The CDR3 has 14 amino acids. Per germline, CDR1 SGHRS and CDR2 YFSETQ. V gave up 2 bases and J gave up 6 bases, with 12 bases separating them. The DNA of the CDR3 is TGCGCCAGCAGCTTCTTGGGACTAAGTCAGCCCCAGCATTTT. It yields the protein CASSFLGLSQPQHF. The whole variable domain, remainder taken from reference TRBV5-1 and TRBJ1-5, is KAGVTQTPRYLIKTRGQQVTLSCSPISGHRSVSWYQQTPGQGLQFLFEYFSETQRNKGNFPGRFSGRQFSNSRSEMNVSTLELGDSALYLCASSFLGLSQPQHFGDGTRLSIL.

The rearrangement links TRBV20-1 to TRBJ2-4; unclear D gene. The V end was cut by 3 bases, the J end by 6 bases, with 12 bases between. Germline lookup yields CDR1 DFQATT and CDR2 SNEGSKA (reference sequence). The CDR3 has 13 residues. The CDR3 DNA sequence: TGCAGTGCTAGTTTAGGGCAGATAAACATTCAGTACTTC. This codes for CSASLGQINIQYF.

The chain joins TRBV7-2 to TRBJ2-5; 10 bases agree with TRBD2. CDR3 length: 15 residues. V was clipped by 6 bases and J by 1 base; unmatched bases: 5. Per germline, CDR1 SGHTA and CDR2 FQGNSA. The CDR3 sequence: CASSIAGGLQETQYF. CDR3 nucleotides: TGTGCCAGCAGTATAGCGGGGGGCCTCCAAGAGACCCAGTACTTC.

The V gene is TRBV2, the J gene TRBJ1-1; D not resolved. The CDR3 is 12 residues long. The germline gives CDR1 SNHLY, CDR2 FYNNEI. The ends were cut back, 3 bases at V and 8 bases at J, with 10 bases in the middle. The CDR3 DNA sequence: TGTGCCAGCAGTGAGCGGCAGGCCGAAGCTTTCTTT. Translating it yields CASSERQAEAFF.

V usage is TRBV5-1 and J usage is TRBJ1-6; D is unresolved. This CDR3 is 14 amino acids long. The V gene lost 7 bases and the J gene lost 8 bases, with 16 bases spanning the gap. The V gene's germline CDR1 is SGHRS and CDR2 YFSETQ. The CDR3 coding sequence is TGCGCCAGCCCCTCTTGGAAACTGTATTCACCCCTCCACTTT. It codes for CASPSWKLYSPLHF.

V is TRBV30 and J is TRBJ1-2; D gene uncertain. This CDR3 is built from 16 residues. CDR1 and CDR2 (germline): GTSNPN, SVGIG (reference sequence). Trimming stripped 0 bases from V and 0 bases from J, with 14 bases between. CDR3 amino acids: CAWSVGWAAPNYGYTF. CDR3 nucleotides: TGTGCCTGGAGTGTAGGGTGGGCAGCTCCTAACTATGGCTACACCTTC.

This clone was seen a handful of times. The J gene is TRBJ1-2, the V gene TRBV12-5; the D gene is possibly TRBD1 (6 bases). Germline V lookup: CDR1 LGHNT, CDR2 FRNRAP. This CDR3 region has 14 residues. Trimming cost V 2 bases and J 4 bases, with 11 bases left between them. CDR3 region: CASGLWDTGYGYTF. The CDR3 region has the DNA TGTGCTAGTGGTTTGTGGGACACCGGCTATGGCTACACCTTC. The full variable domain, with the rest looked up from reference TRBV12-5 and TRBJ1-2, is DARVTQTPRHKVTEMGQEVTMRCQPILGHNTVFWYRQTMMQGLELLAYFRNRAPLDDSGMPKDRFSAEMPDATLATLKIQPSEPRDSAVYFCASGLWDTGYGYTFGSGTRLTVV.

The chain joins TRBV5-1 to TRBJ2-2; no reliable D call. The V and J ends lost 1 base and 0 bases respectively, with 4 bases between them. The CDR3 runs to 14 residues. Germline V CDR1 and CDR2: SGHRS, YFSETQ. CDR3 region: CASSLPSNTGELFF. The CDR3 DNA sequence: TGCGCCAGCAGCTTGCCATCGAACACCGGGGAGCTGTTTTTT.

In its sample, this clone was seen a few times. This rearrangement joins TRBV30 to TRBJ1-2; D not certain. This CDR3 is built from 12 residues. Looked up from germline, CDR1 is GTSNPN and CDR2 is SVGIG (reference sequence). V lost 5 bases, J lost 3 bases, and 10 bases lay in between. CDR3 sequence: CAWVRSYYGYTF. CDR3 nucleotide sequence: TGTGCCTGGGTCAGGAGTTACTATGGCTACACCTTC.

The chain uses TRBV3-1 (or the pseudogene TRBV3-2) and TRBJ2-2, with D uncertain. V gave up 7 bases and J gave up 0 bases, with 9 bases separating them. The CDR3 runs to 14 residues. Germline CDR1 LGHDT, CDR2 YNNKEL (reference sequence). The DNA for the CDR3 is TGTGCCAGCAACCGGGCCCCGAACACCGGGGAGCTGTTTTTT. Translating it yields CASNRAPNTGELFF.

The chain recombines TRBV5-8 with TRBJ1-6; D gene unclear. CDR1 is SGHTS, CDR2 YDEGEE, per germline. Trimming shortened V by 1 base and J by 6 bases, and 8 bases separated the two germline ends. CDR3 length equals 14 residues. DNA for the CDR3: TGTGCCAGCAGCTTGTGGCGGACTAATTCACCCCTCCACTTT. Its protein is CASSLWRTNSPLHF. The full variable domain, its missing parts supplied by reference TRBV5-8 and TRBJ1-6, is EAGVTQSPTHLIKTRGQQATLRCSPISGHTSVYWYQQALGLGLQFLLWYDEGEERNRGNFPPRFSGRQFPNYSSELNVNALELEDSALYLCASSLWRTNSPLHFGNGTRLTVT.

V and J are TRBV19 and TRBJ1-3, with D possibly TRBD1 on 5 matching bases. This CDR3 is 15 amino acids long. Trimming cost V 5 bases and J 0 bases, with 11 bases left between them. The germline V gene has CDR1 LNHDA and CDR2 SQIVND (reference sequence). CDR3 in DNA: TGTGCCAGTAGTCGAGGGGCCTACTCTGGAAACACCATATATTTT. Encoded protein: CASSRGAYSGNTIYF. Together with reference TRBV19 and TRBJ1-3, the CDR3 gives the full variable domain: DGGITQSPKYLFRKEGQNVTLSCEQNLNHDAMYWYRQDPGQGLRLIYYSQIVNDFQKGDIAEGYSVSREKKESFPLTVTSAQKNPTAFYLCASSRGAYSGNTIYFGEGSWLTVV.

The chain carries TRBV6-4 and TRBJ2-7; 8 bases map to TRBD2. Trimming at V came to 9 bases and at J to 7 bases, leaving 14 bases not matched to a gene. Germline V CDR1 and CDR2: MRHNA, SNTAGT. The CDR3 extends over 14 amino acids. CDR3 amino acids: CASQGGGTRREQYV. DNA of the CDR3: TGTGCCAGTCAAGGTGGCGGGACTAGGAGGGAGCAGTACGTC.